A selection of T cell receptor beta chains follows, all from one sample in a study of T cells in Graves' hyperthyroidism and ophthalmopathy. TCRdb processed the multiplex PCR reads anew with MiXCR; each CDR3 protein has one entry. There are about 400,000 distinct CDR3 sequences in the sample; about 13% occur only once, and about 9.1% lies in the top ten. Sample: blood. The receptors here all came from a woman younger than 30 with Graves' hyperthyroidism. CDR3s include the opening cysteine and the closing phenylalanine or tryptophan. The D gene is left open where the match is weak. Some rows have no size entry. The others give once, few or many, or a class for an expanded clone.

-	-	TRBV11-2	TRBJ2-2	CASSFPTFNTGELFF	TGTGCCAGCAGCTTCCCAACCTTCAACACCGGGGAGCTGTTTTTT
-	many	TRBV20-1	TRBJ1-5	CSASQIQGYQPQHF	TGCAGTGCTAGCCAAATACAGGGTTACCAGCCCCAGCATTTT
-	many	TRBV18	TRBJ2-5	CASSPPGQGMKETQYF	TGTGCCAGCTCACCGCCCGGGCAGGGTATGAAGGAGACCCAGTACTTC
-	-	TRBV3-1	TRBJ2-1	CASSQTLGREFF	TGTGCCAGCAGCCAAACTTTGGGTAGGGAGTTCTTC
-	-	TRBV28	TRBJ2-2	CASSKYSGLTGELFF	TGTGCCAGCAGCAAGTATAGCGGCCTCACCGGGGAGCTGTTTTTT
-	-	TRBV19	TRBJ2-3	CASSIRGAGSTDTQYF	TGTGCCAGTAGTATTCGAGGAGCCGGTAGCACAGATACGCAGTATTTT
-	many	TRBV6-1	TRBJ2-2	CASSDNLAGELFF	TGTGCCAGCAGTGATAATTTGGCCGGGGAGCTGTTTTTT
TRBD2	-	TRBV13	TRBJ2-1	CASSGSSGGYNEQFF	TGTGCCAGCAGCGGGAGTAGCGGGGGATACAATGAGCAGTTCTTC
-	many	TRBV7-2	TRBJ2-7	CASSSRGSGPYEQYF	TGTGCCAGCAGCTCCAGGGGTAGCGGACCTTACGAGCAGTACTTC
TRBD1	many	TRBV4-1	TRBJ1-2	CASSQDLAGTDYGYTF	TGCGCCAGCAGCCAAGATCTGGCCGGGACAGACTATGGCTACACCTTC
-	few	TRBV10-3	TRBJ2-3	CAIRPGQGATDTQYF	TGTGCCATTCGACCGGGACAAGGAGCCACAGATACGCAGTATTTT
TRBD2	many	TRBV28	TRBJ2-3	CASRRGLAGADTQYF	TGTGCCAGCAGACGGGGACTAGCGGGAGCAGATACGCAGTATTTT
TRBD2	-	TRBV3-1	TRBJ2-1	CASSPPGGRINEQFF	TGTGCCAGCAGCCCCCCCGGGGGGAGGATCAATGAGCAGTTCTTC
-	-	TRBV29-1	TRBJ2-3	CSVETGRTDTQYF	TGCAGCGTTGAAACGGGTCGCACAGATACGCAGTATTTT
-	-	TRBV27	TRBJ2-7	CASSKNRISSYEQYF	TGTGCCAGCAGTAAAAACAGGATCAGCTCCTACGAGCAGTACTTC
TRBD1	-	TRBV28	TRBJ1-5	CASRDPGQGSNQPQHF	TGTGCCAGCAGGGATCCCGGACAGGGGAGCAATCAGCCCCAGCATTTT
-	many	TRBV7-3	TRBJ2-3	CASSLGLTGTTDTQYF	TGTGCCAGCAGCTTAGGTCTTACAGGGACGACAGATACGCAGTATTTT
-	many	TRBV5-1	TRBJ2-5	CASSLSLRTDQETQYF	TGCGCCAGCAGCTTGAGCCTACGGACAGATCAAGAGACCCAGTACTTC
-	few	TRBV4-1	TRBJ2-3	CASNSAAFSTDTQYF	TGCGCCAGCAATAGCGCGGCCTTTAGCACAGATACGCAGTATTTT
-	few	TRBV20-1	TRBJ1-2	CSAREGAYYGYTF	TGCAGTGCTAGAGAGGGTGCTTACTATGGCTACACCTTC
-	many	TRBV18	TRBJ2-5	CASSPGEETQYF	TGTGCCAGCTCACCAGGTGAAGAGACCCAGTACTTC
-	many	TRBV2	TRBJ1-5	CASSDESSNQPQHF	TGTGCCAGCAGTGATGAAAGCTCCAATCAGCCCCAGCATTTT
TRBD2	many	TRBV27	TRBJ2-1	CASSFGLAGANEQFF	TGTGCCAGCAGTTTCGGACTAGCGGGAGCCAATGAGCAGTTCTTC
-	many	TRBV6-1	TRBJ1-3	CASHTGRSGNTIYF	TGTGCCAGCCATACGGGGAGGTCTGGAAACACCATATATTTT
TRBD1	many	TRBV6-2/TRBV6-3	TRBJ2-1	CASTPSAGGLNEQFF	TGTGCCAGCACACCGTCGGCAGGGGGATTGAATGAGCAGTTCTTC
TRBD1	many	TRBV28	TRBJ2-7	CASSLWGQGYEQYF	TGTGCCAGCAGTTTATGGGGACAGGGCTACGAGCAGTACTTC
TRBD2	few	TRBV4-3	TRBJ2-1	CASSRGLAANNEQFF	TGCGCCAGCAGCAGGGGACTAGCGGCTAACAATGAGCAGTTCTTC
TRBD2	few	TRBV6-2/TRBV6-3	TRBJ2-7	CASRAGTSGYEQYF	TGTGCCAGCAGGGCCGGGACTAGCGGCTACGAGCAGTACTTC
-	many	TRBV5-1	TRBJ2-7	CASSLAWTTDEQYF	TGCGCCAGCAGCTTGGCCTGGACTACTGACGAGCAGTACTTC
TRBD1	-	TRBV20-1	TRBJ1-5	CSAQGDQPQHF	TGCAGTGCTCAGGGGGATCAGCCCCAGCATTTT
TRBD2	many	TRBV6-1	TRBJ2-7	CASRVAGTYEQYF	TGTGCCAGCAGAGTAGCGGGGACCTACGAGCAGTACTTC
-	-	TRBV5-6	TRBJ2-4	CASSLGRGAENIQYF	TGTGCCAGCAGCTTGGGCAGGGGCGCGGAAAACATTCAGTACTTC
TRBD2	many	TRBV6-1	TRBJ2-3	CASSLPTSGGTDTQYF	TGTGCCAGCAGTTTACCCACTAGCGGGGGCACAGATACGCAGTATTTT
TRBD1	few	TRBV12-3/TRBV12-4	TRBJ2-1	CASTPGQGGDNEQFF	TGTGCCAGCACCCCAGGACAGGGCGGAGACAATGAGCAGTTCTTC
TRBD1	-	TRBV2	TRBJ1-5	CASSGGQVNQPQHF	TGTGCCAGCAGCGGAGGACAGGTCAATCAGCCCCAGCATTTT
-	-	TRBV2	TRBJ1-1	CASSGDGLVAFF	TGTGCCAGCAGTGGTGACGGGTTGGTAGCTTTCTTT
TRBD2	many	TRBV6-2/TRBV6-3	TRBJ2-4	CASSYSLRAGGLAKNIQYF	TGTGCCAGCAGTTACTCCCTCCGCGCGGGAGGACTAGCCAAAAACATTCAGTACTTC
TRBD1	many	TRBV5-1	TRBJ1-1	CASSPPSGTGSNTEAFF	TGCGCCAGCAGCCCCCCTTCGGGGACAGGTTCGAACACTGAAGCTTTCTTT
-	many	TRBV20-1	TRBJ2-7	CSASHPRGLYEQYF	TGCAGTGCTAGCCACCCGCGGGGTCTGTACGAGCAGTACTTC